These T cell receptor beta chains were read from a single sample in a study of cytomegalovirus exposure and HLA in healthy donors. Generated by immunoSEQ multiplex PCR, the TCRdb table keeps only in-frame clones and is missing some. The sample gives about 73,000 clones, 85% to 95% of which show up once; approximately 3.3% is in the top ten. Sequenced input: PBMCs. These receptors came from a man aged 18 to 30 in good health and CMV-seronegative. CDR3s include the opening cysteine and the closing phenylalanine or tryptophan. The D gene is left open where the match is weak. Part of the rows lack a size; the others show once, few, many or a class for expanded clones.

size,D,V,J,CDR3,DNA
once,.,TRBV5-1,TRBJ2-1,CASSLLERTNNLLF,TGCGCCAGCAGCTTATTAGAAAGGACTAATAACCTCCTCTTC
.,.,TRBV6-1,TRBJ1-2,CASSEGWSGYTF,TGTGCCAGCAGTGAAGGGTGGAGTGGCTACACCTTC
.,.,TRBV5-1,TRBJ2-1,CASSLVTYSYNEQFF,TGCGCCAGCAGCTTGGTGACATATTCCTACAATGAGCAGTTCTTC
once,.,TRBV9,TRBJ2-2,CASSLERAGELFF,TGTGCCAGCAGCCTAGAGAGGGCCGGGGAGCTGTTTTTT
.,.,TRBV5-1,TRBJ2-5,CASSPEGGAGQETQYF,TGCGCCAGCAGCCCGGAAGGGGGGGCCGGCCAAGAGACCCAGTACTTC
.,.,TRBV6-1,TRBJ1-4,CASTPGGLGEKLFF,TGTGCCAGCACCCCCGGCGGGCTTGGAGAAAAACTGTTTTTT
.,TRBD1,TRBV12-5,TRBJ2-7,CASGLRTGGTGLQF,TGTGCTAGTGGCCTACGAACGGGCGGGACAGGGCTTCAATTC
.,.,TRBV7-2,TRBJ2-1,CASSHLRSGRNEQFF,TGTGCCAGCAGCCACTTGCGATCGGGGAGAAATGAGCAGTTCTTC
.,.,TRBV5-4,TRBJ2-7,CASSSGTERWQYF,TGTGCCAGCAGCTCCGGAACAGAACGATGGCAGTACTTC
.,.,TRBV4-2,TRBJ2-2,CASSLLRADSNTGELFF,TGTGCCAGCAGCCTCTTGCGGGCCGACTCGAACACCGGGGAGCTGTTTTTT
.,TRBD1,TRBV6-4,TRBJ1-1,CASSVSQQGRAFF,TGTGCCAGCAGTGTTTCTCAACAGGGGAGGGCTTTCTTT
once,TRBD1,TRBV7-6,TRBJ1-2,CASSSPARGKGYTF,TGTGCCAGCAGCTCGCCGGCCAGGGGGAAGGGCTACACCTTC
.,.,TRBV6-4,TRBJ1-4,CASSDKVSPEKLFF,TGTGCCAGCAGTGATAAGGTTTCCCCGGAGAAACTGTTTTTT
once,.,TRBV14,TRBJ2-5,CASSRQGETQYF,TGTGCCAGCAGCCGCCAGGGGGAGACCCAGTACTTC
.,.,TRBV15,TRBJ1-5,CATSREEGREPQHF,TGTGCCACCAGCAGAGAGGAAGGGAGGGAGCCCCAGCATTTT
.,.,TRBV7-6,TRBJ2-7,CASSPEGSYLTYEQYF,TGTGCCAGCAGCCCGGAGGGATCGTACCTGACCTACGAGCAGTACTTC
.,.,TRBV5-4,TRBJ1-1,CASSWDYTEAFF,TGTGCCAGCAGCTGGGACTACACTGAAGCTTTCTTT
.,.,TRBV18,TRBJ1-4,CASSPQGGNEKLFF,TGTGCCAGCTCACCACAAGGAGGGAATGAAAAACTGTTTTTT
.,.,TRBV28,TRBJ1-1,CASSLQGLGRQTEAFF,TGTGCCAGCAGTTTACAGGGGTTGGGCAGGCAGACTGAAGCTTTCTTT
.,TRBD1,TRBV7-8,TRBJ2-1,CASSLDRGNEQFF,TGTGCCAGCAGCTTGGACAGGGGCAATGAGCAGTTCTTC
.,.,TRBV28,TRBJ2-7,CASIWAGSYEQYF,TGTGCCAGCATCTGGGCAGGCTCCTACGAGCAGTACTTC
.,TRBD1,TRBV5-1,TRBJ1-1,CASSTGATEAFF,TGCGCCAGCAGTACAGGGGCCACTGAAGCTTTCTTT
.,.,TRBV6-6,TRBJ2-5,CASSYSSVEETQYF,TGTGCCAGCAGTTACTCGTCGGTAGAAGAGACCCAGTACTTC
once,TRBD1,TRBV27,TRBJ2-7,CASSSRQGAYEQYF,TGTGCCAGCAGTTCAAGACAGGGGGCCTACGAGCAGTACTTC
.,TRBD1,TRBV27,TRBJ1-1,CASSSDRGQGTEAFF,TGTGCCAGCAGTTCCGACAGGGGGCAGGGAACTGAAGCTTTCTTT
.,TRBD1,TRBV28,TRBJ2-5,CASSLTRDRGLNGGQETQYF,TGTGCCAGCAGTTTAACCCGGGACAGGGGTTTAAATGGGGGCCAAGAGACCCAGTACTTC
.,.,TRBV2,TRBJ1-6,CASSDLNSPLHF,TGTGCCAGCAGTGATCTAAATTCACCCCTCCACTTT
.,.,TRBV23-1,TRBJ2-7,CASRDGQVGEQYF,TGCGCCAGCAGAGACGGTCAGGTCGGCGAGCAGTACTTC
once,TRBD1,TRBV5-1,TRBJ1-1,CASSLKLTGGTEAFF,TGCGCCAGCAGCTTGAAGTTGACAGGGGGCACTGAAGCTTTCTTT
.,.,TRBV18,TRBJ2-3,CASSLEPRDTQYF,TGTGCCAGCTCACTTGAGCCGAGAGATACGCAGTATTTT
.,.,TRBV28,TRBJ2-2,CASSLLNRDPANTGELFF,TGTGCCAGCAGTTTACTAAACAGGGACCCAGCGAACACCGGGGAGCTGTTTTTT
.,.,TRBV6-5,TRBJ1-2,CASSEGWVGSDGYTF,TGTGCCAGCAGCGAGGGCTGGGTAGGAAGTGATGGCTACACCTTC
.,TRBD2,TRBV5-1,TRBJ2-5,CASSHYQRGGRETQYF,TGCGCCAGCAGTCACTACCAGCGGGGGGGCCGGGAGACCCAGTACTTC
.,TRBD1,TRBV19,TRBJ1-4,CATGQGAGKLFF,TGTGCCACTGGGCAGGGGGCCGGGAAACTGTTTTTT
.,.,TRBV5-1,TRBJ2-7,CASSPDGTYEQYF,TGCGCCAGCAGCCCGGACGGGACCTACGAGCAGTACTTC
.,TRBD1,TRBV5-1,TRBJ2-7,CASSLDGTVTTYEQYF,TGCGCCAGCAGCTTGGATGGGACAGTCACAACCTACGAGCAGTACTTC
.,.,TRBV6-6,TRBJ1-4,CASSYLIQGGEEKLFF,TGTGCCAGCAGTTATTTAATTCAGGGAGGCGAGGAAAAACTGTTTTTT
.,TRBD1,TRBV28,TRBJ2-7,CASSLYTGGYEQYF,TGTGCCAGCAGTTTATACACAGGGGGCTACGAGCAGTACTTC
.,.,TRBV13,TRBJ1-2,CASRDSNANYGYTF,TGTGCCAGCAGGGACAGCAACGCTAACTATGGCTACACCTTC
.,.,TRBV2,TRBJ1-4,CASSVGAENEKLFF,TGTGCCAGCAGTGTAGGGGCAGAAAATGAAAAACTGTTTTTT
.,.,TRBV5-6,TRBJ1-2,CASSSSGTFYGYTF,TGTGCCAGCAGCTCCTCCGGGACATTCTATGGCTACACCTTC
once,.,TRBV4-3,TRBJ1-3,CASSQDPRGNGNTIYF,TGCGCCAGCAGCCAAGACCCGCGAGGGAACGGAAACACCATATATTTT
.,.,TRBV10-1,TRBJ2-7,CASNKGLGYEQYF,TGCGCCAGCAACAAGGGGCTAGGCTACGAGCAGTACTTC
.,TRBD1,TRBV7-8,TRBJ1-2,CASSLAQDRGHGYTF,TGTGCCAGCAGCTTAGCCCAGGACAGGGGGCATGGCTACACCTTC
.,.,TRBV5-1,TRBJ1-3,CASGFGGNSGNTIYF,TGCGCCAGCGGCTTTGGGGGGAACTCTGGAAACACCATATATTTT
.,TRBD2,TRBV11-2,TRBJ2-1,CASSFERGYNEQFF,TGTGCCAGCAGCTTCGAGCGGGGCTACAATGAGCAGTTCTTC
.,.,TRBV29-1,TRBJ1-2,CSVEDLVRGSYTF,TGCAGCGTTGAAGATCTCGTAAGGGGGAGCTACACCTTC
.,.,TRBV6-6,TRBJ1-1,CASSFHTNTEAFF,TGTGCCAGCAGTTTTCACACGAACACTGAAGCTTTCTTT
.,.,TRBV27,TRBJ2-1,CASSLLPASYNEQFF,TGTGCCAGCAGTTTACTCCCCGCGTCCTACAATGAGCAGTTCTTC
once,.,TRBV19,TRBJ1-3,CASNKESGLGNTIYF,TGTGCCAGTAACAAAGAATCGGGTCTAGGAAACACCATATATTTT
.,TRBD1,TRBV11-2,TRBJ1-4,CASSSNRQGGNEKLFF,TGTGCCAGCAGCTCCAACAGACAGGGTGGGAATGAAAAACTGTTTTTT
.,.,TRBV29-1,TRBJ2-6,CSVEGLNGANVLTF,TGCAGCGTTGAGGGCTTGAACGGGGCCAACGTCCTGACTTTC
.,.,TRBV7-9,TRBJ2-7,CASERQSLLYEQYF,TGTGCCAGCGAAAGACAGTCACTACTCTACGAGCAGTACTTC
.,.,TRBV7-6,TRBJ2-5,CASRPGRSQETQYF,TGTGCCAGCAGGCCAGGGAGGAGTCAAGAGACCCAGTACTTC